This note documents a single T cell receptor beta chain sequence. The sample is drawn from a study of T cell responses to AZD1222 COVID-19 vaccine. The table came from immunoSEQ multiplex PCR; TCRdb's copy has only in-frame clones and leaves some out. The repertoire includes approximately 89,000 clones, under 95% of them detected once, and roughly 5.2% sits in the top ten. Trimming cost V 5 bases and J 4 bases, with 12 bases left between them. The CDR3 contains 14 residues. The germline CDR1 and CDR2 sequences are SEHNR and FQNEAQ (reference sequence). V gene TRBV7-9 combines with J gene TRBJ1-3; no clear D. The clonotype comes from an adult in good health. Material: peripheral blood, obtained on day 0 of AZD1222 vaccination. The CDR3 sequence is CASSISGRGNTIYF. The CDR3 nucleotides are TGTGCCAGCAGCATATCCGGACGAGGAAACACCATATATTTT.